These 10 T cell receptor beta chains originate from one sample sequenced in a study of T cell repertoires in cytomegalovirus infection. TCRdb analysed the reads with MiXCR anew, one entry per CDR3 protein. Here the sample spans roughly 280,000 distinct CDR3 sequences, roughly a fifth being singletons. Their cognate antigens are unknown. Sequenced here: cultured PBMCs, sampled from culture after CMV antigen stimulation. Receptor source: a human donor in good health (CMV status not recorded). Some clones in this sample may be carry-over from other donors' samples.

This clonotype was seen a handful of times. V gene TRBV12-3 or TRBV12-4 combines with J gene TRBJ2-1; D is undetermined. V lost 5 bases to trimming and J lost 8 bases, with 16 bases between them. The CDR3 loop spans 14 amino acids. CDR3 in amino acids: CASSPPWAKDEQFF. CDR3 DNA sequence: TGTGCCAGCAGTCCACCATGGGCCAAGGATGAGCAGTTCTTC.

The CDR3 nucleotides are TGTGCCAGCAGTGCCCGAAGGGTCTACGAGCAGTACTTC. Protein: CASSARRVYEQYF. The chain has TRBV25-1 and TRBJ2-7; D ambiguous. The CDR3 runs to 13 residues. Between the trimmed V and J ends, which lost 4 bases and 3 bases, there was a span of 10 bases. Germline V gene data show CDR1 as MGHDK and CDR2 as SYGVNS.

V usage is TRBV9 and J usage is TRBJ2-3; D ambiguous. Trimming took 0 bases from V and 1 from J, leaving 21 bases between them. This CDR3 comprises 19 residues. Germline V gene lookup returns CDR1 SGDLS and CDR2 YYNGEE. CDR3 loop: CASSVGGSLRRGGTDTQYF. CDR3 coding DNA: TGTGCCAGCAGCGTAGGGGGTAGCCTAAGGAGAGGTGGCACAGATACGCAGTATTTT.

The V and J genes are TRBV19 and TRBJ1-5, with a possible D match to TRBD1 (5 bases). Trimming cost V 3 bases and J 2 bases, with 11 bases left between them. Germline V CDR1 and CDR2: LNHDA, SQIVND (reference sequence). The CDR3 sequence is 15 residues long. CDR3 sequence: CASSMGERGNQPQHF. CDR3 coding DNA: TGTGCCAGTAGTATGGGGGAGAGGGGCAATCAGCCCCAGCATTTT.

The chain employs TRBV19 and TRBJ2-5, with 8 bases fitting TRBD2. The germline V gene has CDR1 LNHDA and CDR2 SQIVND (reference sequence). The V gene end was trimmed by 4 bases and the J gene end by 2 bases; junction bases not matched to a gene: 6. CDR3 length equals 15 residues. The CDR3 region has the DNA TGTGCCAGTAGTACCCTAGCGGGCTTACAAGAGACCCAGTACTTC. Its protein product is CASSTLAGLQETQYF. The variable domain in full, completed from reference TRBV19 and TRBJ2-5, reads DGGITQSPKYLFRKEGQNVTLSCEQNLNHDAMYWYRQDPGQGLRLIYYSQIVNDFQKGDIAEGYSVSREKKESFPLTVTSAQKNPTAFYLCASSTLAGLQETQYFGPGTRLLVL.

V and J are TRBV4-1 and TRBJ2-6, with TRBD2 as a possible D gene (6 bases). Germline values: CDR1 MGHRA, CDR2 YSYEKL. The CDR3 extends over 18 amino acids. V was trimmed by 2 bases and J by 3 bases, leaving 17 bases between them. CDR3 in amino acids: CASSQFEVAAFGANVLTF. CDR3 DNA: TGCGCCAGCAGCCAATTCGAGGTAGCGGCGTTTGGGGCCAACGTCCTGACTTTC.

This clonotype showed up just a few times. This chain uses TRBV29-1 with TRBJ1-1, with a weak D call TRBD1 (5 bases). Trimming cost V 7 bases and J 5 bases, with 17 bases left between them. There are 13 residues in the CDR3. The germline gives CDR1 SQVTM, CDR2 ANQGSEA. CDR3 DNA sequence: TGCAGCGGGAGCACGTCCGGGGGAACTGAAGCTTTCTTT. Encoded protein: CSGSTSGGTEAFF. Based on the CDR3 plus reference TRBV29-1 and TRBJ1-1, the full variable domain is SAVISQKPSRDICQRGTSLTIQCQVDSQVTMMFWYRQQPGQSLTLIATANQGSEATYESGFVIDKFPISRPNLTFSTLTVSNMSPEDSSIYLCSGSTSGGTEAFFGQGTRLTVV.

This clonotype showed up many times. This chain joins TRBV7-2 and TRBJ2-3; D gene uncertain. V lost 5 bases, J lost 2 bases, and 14 bases lay in between. Germline V gives CDR1 SGHTA, CDR2 FQGNSA. The CDR3 totals 15 residues. In DNA, the CDR3 is TGTGCCAGCAGCCCAAACACGTGGGACACAGATACGCAGTATTTT. It codes for CASSPNTWDTDTQYF. The whole variable domain, remainder taken from reference TRBV7-2 and TRBJ2-3, is GAGVSQSPSNKVTEKGKDVELRCDPISGHTALYWYRQSLGQGLEFLIYFQGNSAPDKSGLPSDRFSAERTGGSVSTLTIQRTQQEDSAVYLCASSPNTWDTDTQYFGPGTRLTVL.

J is TRBJ2-1 and V is TRBV7-2, with 9 bases matching TRBD2. Per germline, CDR1 SGHTA and CDR2 FQGNSA. The CDR3 covers 16 residues. V lost 1 base and J lost 3; bases outside the gene matches: 4. The CDR3 DNA reads TGTGCCAGCAGCTTAGTTGGGACTAGCCTCTACAATGAGCAGTTCTTC. It codes for CASSLVGTSLYNEQFF.

The chain combines TRBV7-9 with TRBJ2-3; TRBD2 aligns across 10 bases. Germline V CDR1 and CDR2: SEHNR, FQNEAQ (reference sequence). The V gene end was trimmed by 5 bases and the J gene end by 0 bases; junction bases not matched to a gene: 5. The CDR3 sequence is 16 residues long. The DNA of the CDR3 is TGTGCCAGCAGCACCCCGGGACTAGCGAGCACAGATACGCAGTATTTT. This translates into CASSTPGLASTDTQYF.